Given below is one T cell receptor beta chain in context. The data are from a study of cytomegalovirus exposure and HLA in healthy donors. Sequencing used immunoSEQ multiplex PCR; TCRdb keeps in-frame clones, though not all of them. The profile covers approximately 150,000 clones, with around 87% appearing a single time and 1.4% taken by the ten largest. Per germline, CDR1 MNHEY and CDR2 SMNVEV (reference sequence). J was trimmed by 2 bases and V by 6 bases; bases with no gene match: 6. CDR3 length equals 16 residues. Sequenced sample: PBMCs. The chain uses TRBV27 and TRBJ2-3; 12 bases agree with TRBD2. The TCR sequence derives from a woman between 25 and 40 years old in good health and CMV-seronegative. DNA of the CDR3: TGTGCCAGCAGCCAACTAGCGGGGGGCACCACAGATACGCAGTATTTT. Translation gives CASSQLAGGTTDTQYF.